The 31 T cell receptor beta chains presented below share a single source sample, sequenced in a study of T-cell memory formation after mild COVID-19. TCRdb re-called the 5' RACE reads with MiXCR, one entry per CDR3 protein. This table has 200,000 to 300,000 distinct CDR3 sequences, approximately 15% appearing once. Sequenced input: PBMCs or a T cell subset sorted from them (not recorded which). The receptors were gathered from an adult woman who had mild COVID-19 (a few samples of this study predate the infection). Cell type and time point are not known.

This clonotype was counted a few times. The gene calls are TRBV29-1 and TRBJ2-7, with TRBD1 matching over 12 bases. The germline V gene has CDR1 SQVTM and CDR2 ANQGSEA. Unmatched junction bases numbered 8, after V lost 4 bases and J lost 7 bases. The CDR3 contains 14 residues. In DNA, the CDR3 is TGCAGCGTTGCCCTGGGACAGGGGGCTGAGGAGCAGTACTTC. As protein: CSVALGQGAEEQYF.

The chain couples TRBV4-2 to TRBJ2-1, with 12 bases identical to TRBD2. The germline V gene encodes CDR1 LGHNA and CDR2 YNFKEQ. This CDR3 comprises 20 residues. Trimming took 0 bases from V and 1 from J; bases not matched to a gene: 10. CDR3 sequence: CASSQDLASGGARSYNEQFF. As DNA, the CDR3 is TGTGCCAGCAGCCAAGATCTAGCTAGCGGGGGGGCCCGATCCTACAATGAGCAGTTCTTC.

The rearrangement joins TRBV20-1 to TRBJ2-7; D is perhaps TRBD2 (7 bases). This CDR3 has 14 residues. V shed 2 bases and J shed 5 bases, with 16 bases lying between them. Germline lookup yields CDR1 DFQATT and CDR2 SNEGSKA (reference sequence). The CDR3 nucleotides read TGCAGTGCTAGAAAGGGGGGGGAGAGTAACGAGCAGTACTTC. Protein sequence: CSARKGGESNEQYF.

Many counts were recorded for this clonotype. The chain uses TRBV9 and TRBJ2-7, with 8 bases lining up with TRBD2. With V trimmed by 4 bases and J by 5 bases, 17 bases remained unmatched. Germline CDR1 SGDLS, CDR2 YYNGEE. This CDR3 has 17 amino acids. In DNA form, the CDR3 reads TGTGCCAGCAGCAACCGGGGCCGGAGCGGGAGTCCTGACGAGCAGTACTTC. It codes for CASSNRGRSGSPDEQYF.

This chain joins TRBV6-6 and TRBJ2-6, with D perhaps assigned TRBD1 or TRBD2 (5 bases each). Germline CDR1 is MNHNY and CDR2 is SVGAGI (reference sequence). V shed 7 bases and J shed 0 bases, with 13 bases lying between them. The CDR3 totals 16 residues. CDR3 bases: TGTGCCAGCAACCTAAGGGACGTCTCTGGGGCCAACGTCCTGACTTTC. Translated, it gives CASNLRDVSGANVLTF.

The chain recombines TRBV5-1 with TRBJ2-7, with TRBD1 as a possible D gene (6 bases). The CDR3 consists of 15 residues. Trimming took off 2 bases at V and 3 bases at J, with 15 bases between the two ends. The germline V gene encodes CDR1 SGHRS and CDR2 YFSETQ. CDR3 loop: CASSFTTGGVYEQYF. CDR3 in DNA: TGCGCCAGCAGCTTTACGACAGGCGGCGTCTACGAGCAGTACTTC.

The rearrangement joins TRBV29-1 to TRBJ2-6, with 8 nucleotides matching TRBD1. V trimming: 3 bases; J trimming: 0 bases; junction bases outside the gene matches: 4. The length of the CDR3 is 16 residues. Germline V lookup: CDR1 SQVTM, CDR2 ANQGSEA. CDR3 in DNA: TGCAGCGTTGAGGGGACAGGTTCCTCTGGGGCCAACGTCCTGACTTTC. This encodes CSVEGTGSSGANVLTF.

The V and J genes are TRBV3-1 and TRBJ2-5, with TRBD1 identical over 8 bases. This CDR3 spans 15 amino acids. Germline CDR1 is LGHDT and CDR2 is YNNKEL (reference sequence). Losses at the gene ends were 4 bases for V and 5 bases for J; bases not matched to a gene: 9. The CDR3 DNA reads TGTGCCAGCAGCCTGACACCAGGGGGCGGTGAGACCCAGTACTTC. Encoded protein: CASSLTPGGGETQYF.

The chain links TRBV4-1 to TRBJ2-1, with 9 bases matching TRBD2. The germline CDR1 and CDR2 sequences are MGHRA and YSYEKL. J gave up 1 base and V 4 bases, and 11 bases lay outside the gene matches. The CDR3 consists of 18 residues. In DNA form, the CDR3 reads TGCGCCAGCAGCCCCCGCGTTGGAGCGGGAGGTTCCTACAATGAGCAGTTCTTC. Translating it yields CASSPRVGAGGSYNEQFF.

This chain connects TRBV4-3 to TRBJ2-3; D might be TRBD2 (5 bases). The CDR3 spans 15 residues. Germline loops: CDR1 LGHNA, CDR2 YSLEER. The V end lost 0 bases, the J end lost 6 bases, and 13 bases lay between the germline ends. The CDR3 loop reads CASSQDNSPGDTQYF. DNA of the CDR3: TGCGCCAGCAGCCAAGATAACTCGCCGGGGGATACGCAGTATTTT.

This clonotype was found a few times. The gene calls are TRBV24-1 and TRBJ2-3; 14 bases fit TRBD2. Losses at the gene ends were 7 bases for V and 6 bases for J; bases not matched to a gene: 17. CDR3 length: 19 residues. Germline V gives CDR1 KGHDR, CDR2 SFDVKD. The CDR3 DNA reads as TGTGCCACCAGGGGGACTAGCGGGAGTCCTTGGGGTTCAGTGGATACGCAGTATTTT. Its protein product is CATRGTSGSPWGSVDTQYF.

CDR3 coding DNA: TGTGCCATCAACCAGGGTCGGAATGGCTACACCTTC. This gives the protein CAINQGRNGYTF. J is TRBJ1-2 and V is TRBV10-3, with a weak D call TRBD1 (5 bases). Germline-derived CDR1 and CDR2 are ENHRY and SYGVKD. This CDR3 region has 12 residues. Trimming shortened V by 7 bases and J by 6 bases, and 12 bases separated the two germline ends.

This clonotype was picked up a small number of times. This sequence joins TRBV18 and TRBJ2-3; no definite D call. The CDR3 loop spans 13 amino acids. Between the trimmed V and J ends, which lost 0 bases and 9 bases, there was a span of 10 bases. Germline V gives CDR1 KGHSH, CDR2 LQKENI. The CDR3 bases are TGTGCCAGCTCACCACCCACCACTGAGACGCAGTATTTT. Protein product: CASSPPTTETQYF.

This clonotype was seen a few times. This chain uses TRBV3-1 with TRBJ2-3; TRBD2 agrees at 10 bases. Germline V gene lookup returns CDR1 LGHDT and CDR2 YNNKEL (reference sequence). With V trimmed by 2 bases and J by 2 bases, 4 bases remained unmatched. This CDR3 is built from 16 residues. CDR3: CASSQLAGVPTDTQYF. CDR3 nucleotide sequence: TGTGCCAGCAGCCAACTAGCGGGGGTACCCACAGATACGCAGTATTTT.

The V call is TRBV5-1, the J call TRBJ1-6; D not resolved. The CDR3 loop spans 13 amino acids. Germline V CDR1 and CDR2: SGHRS, YFSETQ. Trimming removed 3 bases at V and 8 bases at J, with 9 bases between. The CDR3 sequence: CASSSLTDSPLHF. The CDR3 DNA sequence: TGCGCCAGCAGCTCCCTAACGGATTCACCCCTCCACTTT. Full variable domain (outside the CDR3, taken from reference TRBV5-1 and TRBJ1-6): KAGVTQTPRYLIKTRGQQVTLSCSPISGHRSVSWYQQTPGQGLQFLFEYFSETQRNKGNFPGRFSGRQFSNSRSEMNVSTLELGDSALYLCASSSLTDSPLHFGNGTRLTVT.

V gene TRBV5-1 combines with J gene TRBJ1-2, with D tentatively TRBD1 (5 bases). Germline V lookup: CDR1 SGHRS, CDR2 YFSETQ. The CDR3 is made up of 13 amino acids. Deletions cut 6 bases from V and 3 bases from J, with 12 bases between. The DNA for the CDR3 is TGCGCCAGCAAAAGAGTGGGGGACTATGGCTACACCTTC. Translating it yields CASKRVGDYGYTF. Filled out from reference TRBV5-1 and TRBJ1-2, the complete variable domain reads KAGVTQTPRYLIKTRGQQVTLSCSPISGHRSVSWYQQTPGQGLQFLFEYFSETQRNKGNFPGRFSGRQFSNSRSEMNVSTLELGDSALYLCASKRVGDYGYTFGSGTRLTVV.

This chain joins TRBV6-5 and TRBJ1-1; D is ambiguous. CDR1 and CDR2 (germline): MNHEY, SVGAGI. The CDR3 sequence is 13 residues long. V was pared by 10 bases and J by 0 bases, with 12 bases between. CDR3 sequence (DNA): TGTGCCACCGGACTGTACCTGAACACTGAAGCTTTCTTT. This sequence encodes CATGLYLNTEAFF.

This clonotype was detected only a few times. V usage is TRBV5-1 and J usage is TRBJ2-1, with a possible D match to TRBD1 (5 bases). This CDR3 has 14 amino acids. Germline CDR1 SGHRS, CDR2 YFSETQ. Trimming took off 1 base at V and 4 bases at J, with 9 bases between the two ends. CDR3 region: CASSLIQAYNEQFF. The CDR3 region has the DNA TGCGCCAGCAGCTTGATACAGGCGTACAATGAGCAGTTCTTC. Filled out from reference TRBV5-1 and TRBJ2-1, the complete variable domain reads KAGVTQTPRYLIKTRGQQVTLSCSPISGHRSVSWYQQTPGQGLQFLFEYFSETQRNKGNFPGRFSGRQFSNSRSEMNVSTLELGDSALYLCASSLIQAYNEQFFGPGTRLTVL.

CDR3 amino acids: CSVVRQVEAFF. The CDR3 DNA reads TGCAGCGTCGTTCGACAGGTTGAGGCTTTCTTT. V is TRBV29-1 and J is TRBJ1-1, with D maybe TRBD1 (6 bases). The germline V gene encodes CDR1 SQVTM and CDR2 ANQGSEA. V gave up 6 bases and J gave up 11 bases, with 16 bases separating them. The CDR3 contains 11 residues.

This clonotype was counted between two and nine times. The chain links TRBV3-1 to TRBJ1-2, with TRBD1 identical over 7 bases. V shed 1 base and J 4 bases; nucleotides not matched to a gene: 6. Germline CDR1 and CDR2: LGHDT and YNNKEL (reference sequence). CDR3 length: 15 amino acids. For the CDR3, the DNA is TGTGCCAGCAGCCAAGTGGAAGGGGGCCTCTATGGCTACACCTTC. It codes for CASSQVEGGLYGYTF.

This clonotype showed up just once. This chain connects TRBV9 to TRBJ1-4; the match to TRBD1 covers 11 bases. Germline V gene lookup returns CDR1 SGDLS and CDR2 YYNGEE. The V and J ends lost 2 bases and 11 bases, in that order; junction bases with no gene match: 14. The CDR3 covers 17 residues. CDR3 region: CASSVRDRGSGAGKLFF. For the CDR3, the DNA is TGTGCCAGCAGCGTCCGGGACAGGGGGAGTGGGGCTGGGAAACTGTTTTTT.

This clonotype was observed a few times. The chain uses TRBV20-1 and TRBJ2-3; 9 bases are a match to TRBD2. J was trimmed by 4 bases and V by 0 bases; bases with no gene match: 11. Per the germline V gene, CDR1 is DFQATT and CDR2 is SNEGSKA (reference sequence). There are 17 residues in the CDR3. The CDR3 region has the DNA TGCAGTGCTAGAGATGGTCGGGGCGGGAGGGCCTCAGATACGCAGTATTTT. It specifies CSARDGRGGRASDTQYF.

The J gene is TRBJ2-7, the V gene TRBV9; 9 positions agree with TRBD1. Germline V lookup: CDR1 SGDLS, CDR2 YYNGEE. This CDR3 contains 14 residues. V was clipped by 4 bases and J by 2 bases; unmatched bases: 4. The CDR3 here is CASSPTGGTYEQYF. The CDR3, as DNA: TGTGCCAGCAGCCCGACAGGGGGAACCTACGAGCAGTACTTC.

This clonotype was seen only a few times. The V and J genes are TRBV20-1 and TRBJ2-1, with D possibly matching TRBD2 (6 bases). Germline V gives CDR1 DFQATT, CDR2 SNEGSKA (reference sequence). The CDR3 spans 15 residues. The V end was cut by 3 bases, the J end by 3 bases, with 15 bases between. The CDR3 sequence is CSASLRERSYNEQFF. CDR3 coding DNA: TGCAGTGCTAGTCTGCGGGAAAGGAGCTACAATGAGCAGTTCTTC.

The chain has TRBV2 and TRBJ1-6, with TRBD1 matching over 7 bases. CDR3 length equals 13 residues. The V segment lost 10 bases and the J segment 6 bases; nucleotides outside the gene matches: 6. Per germline, CDR1 SNHLY and CDR2 FYNNEI. DNA for the CDR3: TGTGCCAACCCGGACAGGATTAATTCACCCCTCCACTTT. It codes for CANPDRINSPLHF.

This clonotype was detected only a few times. This chain uses TRBV20-1 with TRBJ2-5; D possibly corresponds to TRBD1 (6 bases). The CDR3 contains 15 residues. Trimming cost V 1 base and J 1 base, with 13 bases left between them. Germline V gene sequence: CDR1 DFQATT, CDR2 SNEGSKA (reference sequence). CDR3 sequence (DNA): TGCAGTGCTAGAGGATCGAGGGGGATCCAAGAGACCCAGTACTTC. Translated: CSARGSRGIQETQYF.

This clonotype was seen only a few times. The gene calls are TRBV24-1 and TRBJ2-2, with 7 nucleotides matching TRBD1. The germline V gene encodes CDR1 KGHDR and CDR2 SFDVKD. The ends lost 6 bases at V and 3 bases at J; junction bases unmatched: 6. This CDR3 region has 15 residues. DNA for the CDR3: TGTGCCACCAGTCCAGTCGACAGGGACACCGGGGAGCTGTTTTTT. This translates into CATSPVDRDTGELFF.

To note about this clonotype: At one boundary the junction diverges from the germline segment, which might be a read error. The rearrangement uses TRBV15 and TRBJ2-7; D remains ambiguous. The CDR3 covers 15 residues. CDR1 and CDR2 from the germline V gene are LNHNV and YYDKDF (reference sequence). CDR3 residues: CATSRDRANYYEQYF. CDR3 DNA: TGTGCCACCAGCCGAGACCGGGCAAACTACTACGAGCAGTACTTC.

V gene TRBV12-3 or TRBV12-4 combines with J gene TRBJ1-2; D is perhaps TRBD1 (6 bases). Trimming left V 2 bases short and J 7 bases short, with 11 bases between. The CDR3 has 13 residues. The CDR3 is CASSLLAGAGYTF. In DNA form, the CDR3 reads TGTGCCAGCAGTTTACTGGCAGGGGCTGGCTACACCTTC.

This clonotype occurred a few times. This chain joins TRBV7-9 and TRBJ1-2, with D hard to call. Germline V gene sequence: CDR1 SEHNR, CDR2 FQNEAQ (reference sequence). The CDR3 extends over 11 amino acids. The V end was cut by 6 bases, the J end by 6 bases, with 8 bases between. CDR3: CASRRSDGYTF. Written as DNA, the CDR3 is TGTGCCAGCAGGCGGAGTGATGGCTACACCTTC.

The rearrangement joins TRBV12-3 or TRBV12-4 to TRBJ1-2; D gene ambiguous. Deletions cut 3 bases from V and 6 bases from J, with 11 bases between. The length of the CDR3 is 13 residues. CDR3 coding DNA: TGTGCCAGCAGTTTCGGGGTGGAGGATGGCTACACCTTC. It codes for CASSFGVEDGYTF.